This T cell receptor (beta chain) was sequenced for a study of T cell responses to AZD1222 COVID-19 vaccine. Study-level information: Pooling covered second doses at about 4 or about 12 weeks.

Study-wide results and limits: Baseline antibody screening turned up just a handful of seropositive AZD1222 recipients.

Concerning this clone itself: Its specificity is not known.

This CDR3 region has 16 residues. Germline-derived CDR1 and CDR2 are SGHNT and YENEEA. The V end lost 1 base, the J end lost 8 bases, and 17 bases lay between the germline ends. Clones were read by immunoSEQ multiplex PCR, and TCRdb kept only the in-frame ones, dropping some. The table lists 120,000 to 150,000 clones, about nine tenths of them singletons. The V gene is TRBV11-3, the J gene TRBJ1-4; D is ambiguous. This TCR derives from an adult in good health. This sample comprised peripheral blood, obtained on day 0 of AZD1222 vaccination. This chain's CDR3 is CASSLVLTADGEKLFF. The CDR3, as DNA: TGTGCCAGCAGCTTAGTTTTGACGGCTGACGGCGAAAAACTGTTTTTT.